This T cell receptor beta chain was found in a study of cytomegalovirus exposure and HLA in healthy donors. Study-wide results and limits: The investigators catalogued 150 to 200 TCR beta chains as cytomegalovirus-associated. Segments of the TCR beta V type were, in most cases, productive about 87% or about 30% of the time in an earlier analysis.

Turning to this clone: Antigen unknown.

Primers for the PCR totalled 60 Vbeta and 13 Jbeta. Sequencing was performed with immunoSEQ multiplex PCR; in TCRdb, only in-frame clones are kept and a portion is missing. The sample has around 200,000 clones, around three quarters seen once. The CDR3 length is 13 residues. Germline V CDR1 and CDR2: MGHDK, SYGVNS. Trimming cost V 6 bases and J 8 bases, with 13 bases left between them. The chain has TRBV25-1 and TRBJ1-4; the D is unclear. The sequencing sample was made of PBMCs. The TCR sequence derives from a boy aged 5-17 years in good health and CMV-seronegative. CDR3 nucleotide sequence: TGTGCCAGCAGCGCGGTCCTACGGGAAAAACTGTTTTTT. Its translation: CASSAVLREKLFF.